The TCR beta chain described here comes from a study of T cell repertoires in aging, cancer and after chemotherapy. Study conclusions and caveats: Immunological memory after chemotherapy cannot be judged from the repertoire data.

TCR beta rearrangements were amplified from peripheral blood genomic DNA. A remark on this clonotype: Its matching antigen is unknown.

CDR3 length equals 13 residues. From germline, CDR1 is SGHNT and CDR2 YYREEE (reference sequence). The ends were cut back, 4 bases at V and 8 bases at J, with 13 bases in the middle. TRB rearrangements spanning V, D and J were amplified using mixed TRB-A/B primers. TCRdb analysed the multiplex PCR reads with MiXCR anew, one entry per CDR3 protein. The data show 2,000 to 3,000 distinct CDR3 sequences, around 69% seen once. The sample taken for sequencing was blood. This TCR came from a human donor with a solid tumor. The rearrangement uses TRBV5-4 and TRBJ2-1, with no clear D. The CDR3: CASSPALTDEQFF. The CDR3 DNA follows: TGTGCCAGCAGCCCCGCCCTGACCGATGAGCAGTTCTTC. Complete variable domain (other parts from reference TRBV5-4 and TRBJ2-1): ETGVTQSPTHLIKTRGQQVTLRCSSQSGHNTVSWYQQALGQGPQFIFQYYREEENGRGNFPPRFSGLQFPNYSSELNVNALELDDSALYLCASSPALTDEQFFGPGTRLTVL.